This TCR beta chain was sequenced during a study of liver allograft versus peripheral blood T cells. About the study: Repertoires from peripheral blood of liver transplant recipients were compared with those inside their transplanted livers.

The ends were cut back, 3 bases at V and 1 base at J, with 6 bases in the middle. The CDR3 is 13 amino acids. CDR1 and CDR2 from the germline V gene are MDHEN and SYDVKM. TCRdb passed the reads through MiXCR, listing each CDR3 protein once. Of some 2,000 distinct CDR3 sequences in the sample, around 17% were seen once. This TCR was sampled from a human patient who had a liver transplant. Part of the T cell pool may stem from the graft donor. The V gene is TRBV28, the J gene TRBJ1-1; no definite D call. The CDR3 region is CASSFYGNTEAFF. The CDR3 DNA is TGTGCCAGCAGTTTCTACGGGAACACTGAAGCTTTCTTT.